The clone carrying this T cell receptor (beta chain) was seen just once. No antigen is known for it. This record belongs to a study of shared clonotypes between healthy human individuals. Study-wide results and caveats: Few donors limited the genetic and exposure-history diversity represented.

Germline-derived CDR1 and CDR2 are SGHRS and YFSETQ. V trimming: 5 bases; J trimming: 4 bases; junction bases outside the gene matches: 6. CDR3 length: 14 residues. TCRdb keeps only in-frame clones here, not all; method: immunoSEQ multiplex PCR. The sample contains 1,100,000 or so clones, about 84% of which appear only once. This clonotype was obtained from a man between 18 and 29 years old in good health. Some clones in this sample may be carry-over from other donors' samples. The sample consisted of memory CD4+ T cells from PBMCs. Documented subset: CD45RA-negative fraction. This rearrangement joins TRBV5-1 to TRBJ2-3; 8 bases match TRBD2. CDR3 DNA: TGCGCCAGCAGTAATAGCGGGACTGCAGATACGCAGTATTTT. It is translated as CASSNSGTADTQYF.